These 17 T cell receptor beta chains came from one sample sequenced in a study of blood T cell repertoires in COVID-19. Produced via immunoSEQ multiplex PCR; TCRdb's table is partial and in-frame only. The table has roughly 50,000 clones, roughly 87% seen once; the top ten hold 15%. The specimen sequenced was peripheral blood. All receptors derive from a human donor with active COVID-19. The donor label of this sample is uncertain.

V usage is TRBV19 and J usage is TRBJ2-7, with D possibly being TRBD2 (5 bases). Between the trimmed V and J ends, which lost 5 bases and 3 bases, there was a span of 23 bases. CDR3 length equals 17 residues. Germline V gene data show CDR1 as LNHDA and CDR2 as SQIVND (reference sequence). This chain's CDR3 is CASSHYPKPGRNYEQYF. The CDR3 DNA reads TGTGCCAGTAGTCACTATCCCAAGCCGGGGAGAAACTACGAGCAGTACTTC.

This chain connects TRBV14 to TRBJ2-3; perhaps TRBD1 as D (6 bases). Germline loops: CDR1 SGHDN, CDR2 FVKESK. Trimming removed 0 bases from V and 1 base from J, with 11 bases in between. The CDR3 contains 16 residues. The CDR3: CASSQDPNRGTDTQYF. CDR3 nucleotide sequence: TGTGCCAGCAGCCAAGACCCGAACAGGGGCACAGATACGCAGTATTTT.

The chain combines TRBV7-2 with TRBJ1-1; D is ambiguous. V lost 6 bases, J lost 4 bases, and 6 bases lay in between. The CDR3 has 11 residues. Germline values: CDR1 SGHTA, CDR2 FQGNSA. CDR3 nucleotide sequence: TGTGCCAGCAGTGTTAGCACTGAAGCTTTCTTT. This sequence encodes CASSVSTEAFF.

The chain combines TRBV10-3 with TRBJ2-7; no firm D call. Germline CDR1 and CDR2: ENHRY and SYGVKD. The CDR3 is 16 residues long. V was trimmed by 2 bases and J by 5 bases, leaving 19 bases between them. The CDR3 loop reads CAISEGPMLDIHEQYF. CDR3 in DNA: TGTGCCATCAGTGAGGGCCCCATGCTAGATATCCACGAGCAGTACTTC.

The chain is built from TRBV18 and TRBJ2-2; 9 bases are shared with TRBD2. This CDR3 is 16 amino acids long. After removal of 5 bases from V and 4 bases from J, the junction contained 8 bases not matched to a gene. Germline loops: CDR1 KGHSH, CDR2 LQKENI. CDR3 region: CASSLVAGASTGELFF. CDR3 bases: TGTGCCAGCTCATTGGTAGCGGGGGCGTCCACCGGGGAGCTGTTTTTT.

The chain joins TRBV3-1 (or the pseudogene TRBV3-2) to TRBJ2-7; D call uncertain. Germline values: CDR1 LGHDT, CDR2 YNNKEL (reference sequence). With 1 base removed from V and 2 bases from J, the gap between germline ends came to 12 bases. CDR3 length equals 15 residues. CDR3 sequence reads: CASSQAGPYPYEQYF. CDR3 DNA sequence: TGTGCCAGCAGCCAAGCTGGTCCCTATCCCTACGAGCAGTACTTC.

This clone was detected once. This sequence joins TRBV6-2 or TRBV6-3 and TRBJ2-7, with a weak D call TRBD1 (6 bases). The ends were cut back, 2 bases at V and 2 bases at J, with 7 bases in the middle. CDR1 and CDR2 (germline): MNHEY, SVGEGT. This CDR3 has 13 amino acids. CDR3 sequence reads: CASSYRDTYEQYF. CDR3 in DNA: TGTGCCAGCAGTTACCGGGACACCTACGAGCAGTACTTC.

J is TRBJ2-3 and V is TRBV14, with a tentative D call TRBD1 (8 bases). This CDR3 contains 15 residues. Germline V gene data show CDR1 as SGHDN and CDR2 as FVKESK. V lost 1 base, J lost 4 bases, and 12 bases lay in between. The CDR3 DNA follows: TGTGCCAGCAGCCAAGGGACAGGGAGGGCAGATACGCAGTATTTT. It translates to CASSQGTGRADTQYF. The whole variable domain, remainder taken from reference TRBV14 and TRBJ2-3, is EAGVTQFPSHSVIEKGQTVTLRCDPISGHDNLYWYRRVMGKEIKFLLHFVKESKQDESGMPNNRFLAERTGGTYSTLKVQPAELEDSGVYFCASSQGTGRADTQYFGPGTRLTVL.

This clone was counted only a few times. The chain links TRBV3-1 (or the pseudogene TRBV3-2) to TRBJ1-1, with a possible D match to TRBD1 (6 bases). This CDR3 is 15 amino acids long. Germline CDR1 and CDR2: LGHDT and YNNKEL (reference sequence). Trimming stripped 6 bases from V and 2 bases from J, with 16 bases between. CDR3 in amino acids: CASSLQGFQNTEAFF. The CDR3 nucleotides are TGTGCCAGCAGTCTACAGGGATTCCAAAACACTGAAGCTTTCTTT.

The CDR3 sequence: CASSYTGRGYTF. The CDR3 region has the DNA TGTGCCAGCAGTTACACCGGGAGAGGCTACACCTTC. This chain uses TRBV6-2 or TRBV6-3 with TRBJ1-2; the D is unclear. Germline V gene data show CDR1 as MNHEY and CDR2 as SVGEGT. The CDR3 is 12 amino acids. Trimming removed 2 bases at V and 8 bases at J, with 9 bases between.

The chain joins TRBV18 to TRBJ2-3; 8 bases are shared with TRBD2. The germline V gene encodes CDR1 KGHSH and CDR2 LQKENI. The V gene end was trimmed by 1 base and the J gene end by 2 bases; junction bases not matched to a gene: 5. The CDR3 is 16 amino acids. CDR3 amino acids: CASSPQAGGSTDTQYF. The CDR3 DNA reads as TGTGCCAGCTCACCACAGGCGGGGGGTTCCACAGATACGCAGTATTTT. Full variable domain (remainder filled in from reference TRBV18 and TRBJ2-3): NAGVMQNPRHLVRRRGQEARLRCSPMKGHSHVYWYRQLPEEGLKFMVYLQKENIIDESGMPKERFSAEFPKEGPSILRIQQVVRGDSAAYFCASSPQAGGSTDTQYFGPGTRLTVL.

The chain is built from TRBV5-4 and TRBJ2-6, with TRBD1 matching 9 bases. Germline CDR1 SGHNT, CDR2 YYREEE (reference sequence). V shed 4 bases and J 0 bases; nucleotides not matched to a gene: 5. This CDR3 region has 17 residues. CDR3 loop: CASSVPDRGSGANVLTF. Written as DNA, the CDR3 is TGTGCCAGCAGCGTTCCGGACAGGGGCTCTGGGGCCAACGTCCTGACTTTC.

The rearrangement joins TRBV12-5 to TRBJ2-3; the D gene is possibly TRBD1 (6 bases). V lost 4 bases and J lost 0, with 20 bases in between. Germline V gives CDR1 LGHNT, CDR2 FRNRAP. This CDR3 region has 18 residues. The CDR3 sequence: CASGSHTGRTTSTDTQYF. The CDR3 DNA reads TGTGCTAGTGGTTCACACACAGGGAGAACCACTAGCACAGATACGCAGTATTTT.

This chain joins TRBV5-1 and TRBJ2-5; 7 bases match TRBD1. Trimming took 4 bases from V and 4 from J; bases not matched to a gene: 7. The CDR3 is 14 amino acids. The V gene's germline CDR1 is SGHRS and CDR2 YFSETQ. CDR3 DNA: TGCGCCAGCAGCGTGACAGGGAGTGGAGAGACCCAGTACTTC. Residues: CASSVTGSGETQYF.

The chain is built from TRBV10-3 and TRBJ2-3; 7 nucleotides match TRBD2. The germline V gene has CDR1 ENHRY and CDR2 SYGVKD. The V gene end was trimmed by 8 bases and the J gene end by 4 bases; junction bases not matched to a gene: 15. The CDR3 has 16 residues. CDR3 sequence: CAISLIGAGDADTQYF. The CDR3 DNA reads TGTGCCATCTCTCTCATTGGGGCGGGGGACGCAGATACGCAGTATTTT.

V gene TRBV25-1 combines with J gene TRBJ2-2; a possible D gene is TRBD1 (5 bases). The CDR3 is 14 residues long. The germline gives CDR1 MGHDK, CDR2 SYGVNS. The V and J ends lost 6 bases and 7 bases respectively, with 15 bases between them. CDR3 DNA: TGTGCCAGCAGCGAAAGAATAGGGGTCGGGGAGCTGTTTTTT. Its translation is CASSERIGVGELFF.

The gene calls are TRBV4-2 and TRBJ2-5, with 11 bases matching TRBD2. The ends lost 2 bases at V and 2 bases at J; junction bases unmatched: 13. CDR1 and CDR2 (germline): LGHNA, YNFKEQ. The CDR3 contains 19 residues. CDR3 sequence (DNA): TGTGCCAGCAGCCAACGGGTAGCGGGGGGGCTTGAGGAACAAGAGACCCAGTACTTC. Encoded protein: CASSQRVAGGLEEQETQYF.